This T cell receptor beta chain was obtained from a study of shared clonotypes between healthy human individuals. Study as a whole: CD4 naive and memory got three plates each, CD8 naive two, CD8 memory one.

Germline V gene sequence: CDR1 SNHLY, CDR2 FYNNEI. The V and J ends lost 6 bases and 2 bases respectively, with 17 bases between them. CDR3 length: 16 residues. The assay was immunoSEQ multiplex PCR, and TCRdb's table has in-frame clones only and misses some. Of over a million clones listed, 70% to 80% are singletons. To note about this clone: Antigen specificity is unknown.

Overall study findings and caveats: The study found lower generation probabilities in non-shared clonotypes than in those shared by all four donors. Memory subsets had estimated richness that was generally smaller than that of naive subsets.

Sample: memory CD4+ T cells from PBMCs. Subset specified: CD45RA-negative fraction. The chain is built from TRBV2 and TRBJ1-5; D not resolved. The receptor was isolated from a man between 18 and 35 years old in good health. Some clones in this sample may be carry-over from other donors' samples. The CDR3, as DNA: TGTGCCAGCAGCCCCCCTGGGAGGCAGGGCAATCAGCCCCAGCATTTT. This translates into CASSPPGRQGNQPQHF.